This record covers a single T cell receptor beta chain. Its antigen remains unknown. Using immunoSEQ multiplex PCR, the repertoire was profiled, and TCRdb retains in-frame clones only, with some absent. The table lists about 150,000 clones, less than 90% of them singletons, with more than 20% in the top ten. Trimming took off 7 bases at V and 0 bases at J, with 13 bases between the two ends. This CDR3 region has 14 residues. The germline V gene has CDR1 SNHLY and CDR2 FYNNEI. The data are from a study of cytomegalovirus exposure and HLA in healthy donors. General study points: Rarity characterized most TCR sequences, yet some public TCRs appeared in many donors.

The chain links TRBV2 to TRBJ2-7; D uncertain. This TCR was recovered from a man aged 18 to 30 in good health and CMV-seropositive. The sequenced material came from PBMCs. The CDR3 region has the DNA TGTGCCAGCATCAATGCGGCAAGCTCCTACGAGCAGTACTTC. Residues: CASINAASSYEQYF.